These T cell receptor beta chains were read from a single sample in a study of T cells after yellow fever vaccination. Via MiXCR, TCRdb re-called the 5' RACE reads, giving one row per CDR3 protein. The repertoire holds around 590,000 distinct CDR3 sequences, with approximately 13% as singletons. The sample was PBMCs, taken on the day of the yellow fever booster vaccination. The receptors were gathered from a young man who received the YFV17D yellow fever vaccine. CDR3s include the opening cysteine and the closing phenylalanine or tryptophan. D genes are given only for firm matches. Some rows have no size entry. The others give once, few or many, or a class for an expanded clone.

size | J | V | D | CDR3 | DNA
. | TRBJ2-7 | TRBV5-1 | . | CASSLPQQGPSYEQYF | TGCGCCAGCAGCCTCCCCCAGCAGGGGCCTTCCTACGAGCAGTACTTC
few | TRBJ2-1 | TRBV7-8 | TRBD2 | CASSLVWTSGLSSYNEQFF | TGTGCCAGCAGCTTAGTTTGGACTAGCGGGTTAAGCTCCTACAATGAGCAGTTCTTC
few | TRBJ2-3 | TRBV30 | . | CAWNGLTDTQYF | TGTGCCTGGAACGGTTTGACAGATACGCAGTATTTT
few | TRBJ2-7 | TRBV3-1 | TRBD2 | CASSQDLVAGAYEQYF | TGTGCCAGCAGCCAAGATTTGGTAGCGGGAGCCTACGAGCAGTACTTC
. | TRBJ2-1 | TRBV11-2 | . | CASSLMSASYNEQFF | TGTGCCAGCAGCTTAATGAGCGCATCCTACAATGAGCAGTTCTTC
many | TRBJ2-2 | TRBV5-1 | . | CASSSTGELFF | TGTGCCAGCAGTAGCACCGGGGAGCTGTTTTTT
. | TRBJ2-1 | TRBV18 | . | CASSPRADNEQFF | TGTGCCAGCTCACCAAGGGCAGACAATGAGCAGTTCTTC
. | TRBJ2-6 | TRBV27 | TRBD1 | CASSTRQGPYSGANVLTF | TGTGCCAGCAGTACTCGACAGGGGCCCTACTCTGGGGCCAACGTCCTGACTTTC
. | TRBJ2-7 | TRBV9 | TRBD2 | CASSVGSGATSYEQYF | TGTGCCAGCAGCGTAGGTAGCGGGGCCACCAGCTACGAGCAGTACTTC
. | TRBJ1-4 | TRBV25-1 | . | CASRGSGPSLFF | TGTGCCAGCAGGGGGTCAGGGCCGTCACTGTTTTTT
few | TRBJ2-7 | TRBV20-1 | TRBD2 | CSALAGVEYEQYF | TGCAGTGCGCTAGCGGGAGTAGAATACGAGCAGTACTTC
few | TRBJ2-7 | TRBV6-5 | . | CASSYAGTNYEQYF | TGTGCCAGCAGTTACGCCGGGACAAACTACGAGCAGTACTTC
many | TRBJ2-1 | TRBV6-4 | . | CASSRDWSGEQFF | TGTGCCAGCAGTAGGGACTGGTCGGGTGAGCAGTTCTTC
. | TRBJ1-1 | TRBV5-5 | . | CASSPWTPALETEAFF | TGTGCCAGCAGCCCCTGGACCCCAGCGTTGGAGACTGAAGCTTTCTTT
few | TRBJ2-7 | TRBV19 | TRBD2 | CASSLTGLAGEQYF | TGTGCCAGTAGTTTAACAGGACTAGCTGGCGAGCAGTACTTC
. | TRBJ2-1 | TRBV3-1 | TRBD1 | CASSPTGTGVGKVQFF | TGTGCCAGCAGCCCGACCGGGACAGGGGTGGGAAAGGTGCAGTTCTTC
. | TRBJ2-7 | TRBV5-1 | TRBD2 | CASSKLAGGSSYEQYF | TGCGCCAGCAGCAAGCTAGCGGGAGGGAGCTCCTACGAGCAGTACTTC
. | TRBJ2-5 | TRBV7-8 | TRBD1 | CASSLVATGAGETQYF | TGTGCCAGCAGCTTAGTCGCGACAGGGGCGGGGGAGACCCAGTACTTC
. | TRBJ2-3 | TRBV5-1 | . | CASSLAGLRAGVADTQYF | TGCGCCAGCAGCTTGGCTGGCTTGAGAGCGGGTGTCGCAGATACGCAGTATTTT
. | TRBJ2-6 | TRBV5-1 | . | CASSGPSGANVLTF | TGCGCCAGCAGCGGGCCATCTGGGGCCAACGTCCTGACTTTC
. | TRBJ2-5 | TRBV5-6 | . | CASSIGRETQYF | TGTGCCAGCAGCATTGGACGAGAGACCCAGTACTTC
. | TRBJ1-5 | TRBV20-1 | TRBD1 | CSAHNSDRDRFNQPQHF | TGCAGTGCTCACAACTCAGACCGGGACAGGTTCAATCAGCCCCAGCATTTT
many | TRBJ2-5 | TRBV11-2 | . | CASSYGGGQETQYF | TGTGCCAGCAGCTACGGGGGCGGCCAAGAGACCCAGTACTTC
. | TRBJ2-3 | TRBV20-1 | TRBD2 | CSARFLAGTDTQYF | TGCAGTGCTAGATTTCTAGCGGGGACAGATACGCAGTATTTT
few | TRBJ2-3 | TRBV5-1 | . | CASSLTGSSDTQYF | TGCGCCAGCAGCTTGACAGGGAGTTCAGATACGCAGTATTTT
. | TRBJ2-7 | TRBV5-1 | . | CASSLTVELYEQYF | TGCGCCAGCAGCTTGACAGTGGAGCTCTACGAGCAGTACTTC
. | TRBJ1-2 | TRBV5-6 | . | CASSFDISLPYGYTF | TGTGCCAGCAGCTTTGACATCTCCTTACCCTATGGCTACACCTTC
many | TRBJ2-7 | TRBV20-1 | TRBD1 | CSARSPDRDYEQYF | TGCAGTGCTAGATCTCCCGACAGGGACTACGAGCAGTACTTC
. | TRBJ1-5 | TRBV7-2 | TRBD1 | CASSYAGQGNQPQHF | TGTGCCAGCAGCTATGCTGGACAGGGGAATCAGCCCCAGCATTTT
few | TRBJ2-2 | TRBV12-3/TRBV12-4 | TRBD1 | CASNLGQGTGELFF | TGTGCCAGCAACCTCGGACAGGGGACCGGGGAGCTGTTTTTT
. | TRBJ2-3 | TRBV7-6 | TRBD2 | CASSLESAGGPRDTQYF | TGTGCCAGCAGCTTAGAATCGGCGGGAGGGCCTCGAGATACGCAGTATTTT
. | TRBJ2-4 | TRBV4-3 | . | CASSQDFGLAKNIQYF | TGCGCCAGCAGCCAAGATTTCGGGCTAGCCAAAAACATTCAGTACTTC
many | TRBJ2-2 | TRBV7-8 | . | CASSLRLTNTGELFF | TGTGCCAGCAGCCTGAGACTGACGAACACCGGGGAGCTGTTTTTT
many | TRBJ1-2 | TRBV7-6 | TRBD1 | CASSLGTGVLDRGYTF | TGTGCCAGCAGCTTAGGTACAGGGGTTCTCGATCGTGGCTACACCTTC
few | TRBJ2-7 | TRBV7-9 | . | CASSLVSARHEQYF | TGTGCCAGCAGCTTAGTATCGGCCAGACACGAGCAGTACTTC
few | TRBJ2-3 | TRBV18 | . | CASHTRTTDTQYF | TGTGCCAGCCATACCCGGACCACAGATACGCAGTATTTT
. | TRBJ2-1 | TRBV13 | . | CAISRKDGGSSYNEQFF | TGTGCCATCAGCCGGAAAGACGGAGGGAGCTCCTACAATGAGCAGTTCTTC
. | TRBJ2-2 | TRBV20-1 | . | CSASRQAGELFF | TGCAGTGCCTCAAGACAGGCCGGGGAGCTGTTTTTT
few | TRBJ2-1 | TRBV7-2 | . | CASSLTREPRGEQFF | TGTGCCAGCAGCTTAACTCGGGAGCCCCGGGGTGAGCAGTTCTTC
. | TRBJ2-7 | TRBV6-5 | . | CASSYSMGAGYEQYF | TGTGCCAGCAGTTACTCTATGGGGGCTGGCTACGAGCAGTACTTC
. | TRBJ2-7 | TRBV10-2 | . | CASSESQGSYEQYF | TGCGCCAGCAGTGAGTCCCAGGGTTCCTACGAGCAGTACTTC
few | TRBJ2-1 | TRBV24-1 | TRBD1 | CATSDASGTANEQFF | TGTGCCACCAGTGATGCCTCCGGGACAGCCAATGAGCAGTTCTTC
few | TRBJ2-3 | TRBV12-5 | . | CASGLGARDGSDTQYF | TGTGCTAGTGGTTTGGGAGCCCGGGATGGTTCAGATACGCAGTATTTT
few | TRBJ1-2 | TRBV6-5 | . | CASSHNRVGYTF | TGTGCCAGCAGTCACAACAGGGTTGGCTACACCTTC
few | TRBJ2-6 | TRBV5-1 | . | CASSFMSGQGPGANVLTF | TGCGCCAGCAGCTTTATGTCAGGCCAGGGCCCTGGGGCCAACGTCCTGACTTTC
. | TRBJ2-5 | TRBV12-3/TRBV12-4 | . | CASSRQASTRETQYF | TGTGCCAGCAGTCGTCAAGCGAGCACTCGGGAGACCCAGTACTTC
. | TRBJ2-5 | TRBV7-2 | . | CASSPPHETQYF | TGTGCCAGCAGCCCCCCCCACGAGACCCAGTACTTC
. | TRBJ1-1 | TRBV28 | . | CASSLGGQGAFF | TGTGCCAGCAGTTTAGGTGGCCAGGGTGCTTTCTTT
few | TRBJ2-5 | TRBV5-1 | TRBD2 | CASSPIAGEETQYF | TGCGCCAGCAGCCCTATAGCGGGAGAAGAGACCCAGTACTTC
. | TRBJ1-1 | TRBV7-9 | . | CARQTGNTEAFF | TGTGCCCGTCAGACAGGGAACACTGAAGCTTTCTTT
few | TRBJ1-2 | TRBV12-3/TRBV12-4 | . | CASRPGGALNYGYTF | TGTGCCAGCAGGCCCGGGGGGGCCCTTAACTATGGCTACACCTTC
few | TRBJ2-1 | TRBV19 | TRBD1 | CASSTETGGAYNEQFF | TGTGCCAGTAGTACTGAAACAGGGGGCGCCTACAATGAGCAGTTCTTC
few | TRBJ1-3 | TRBV3-1 | TRBD1 | CASSQDQRQGLPSGNTIYF | TGTGCCAGCAGCCAGGATCAGAGACAGGGCTTGCCCTCTGGAAACACCATATATTTT
few | TRBJ1-5 | TRBV20-1 | . | CCARVGTSNSNQPQHF | TGCTGTGCTAGAGTCGGGACGAGTAATAGCAATCAGCCCCAGCATTTT